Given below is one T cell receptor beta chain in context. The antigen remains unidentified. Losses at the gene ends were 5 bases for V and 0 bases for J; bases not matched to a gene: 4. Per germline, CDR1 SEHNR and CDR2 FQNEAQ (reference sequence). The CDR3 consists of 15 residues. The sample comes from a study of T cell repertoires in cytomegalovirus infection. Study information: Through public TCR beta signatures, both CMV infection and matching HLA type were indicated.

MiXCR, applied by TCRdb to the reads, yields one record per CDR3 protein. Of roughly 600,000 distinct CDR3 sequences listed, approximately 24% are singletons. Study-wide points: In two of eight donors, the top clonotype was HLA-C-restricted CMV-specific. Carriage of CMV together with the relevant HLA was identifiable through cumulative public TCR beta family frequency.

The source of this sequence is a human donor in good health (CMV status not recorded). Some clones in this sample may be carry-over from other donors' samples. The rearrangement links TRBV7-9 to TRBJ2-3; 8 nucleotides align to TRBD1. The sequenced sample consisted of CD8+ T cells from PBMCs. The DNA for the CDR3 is TGTGCCAGCAGCCCCCAGGGGGCAAGCACAGATACGCAGTATTTT. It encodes CASSPQGASTDTQYF.